Given below is one T cell receptor beta chain in context. Its antigen is unidentified. Of the isolated RNA, all was reverse transcribed, and so the sequenced material was expressed TCRB transcripts. A few million reads were obtained on average from naive, central memory and regulatory T cell samples. Profiled with immunoSEQ multiplex PCR; TCRdb holds only in-frame clones, not every one. The table shows 900,000 or so clones, with 15% to 20% occurring only once. This record belongs to a study of beta chain features in type 1 diabetes. Regarding the study as a whole: An over-representation of cells with high TCR expression could result from cDNA sequencing.

Germline V gives CDR1 SGHDT, CDR2 YYEEEE. There are 12 residues in the CDR3. This sequence joins TRBV5-6 and TRBJ2-5; no definite D call. Gene TRBJ2-7 matches the end of the DNA better, so the J call may be wrong. The receptor's source is a woman aged 18-29 years in good health. Source material: naive CD4+ T cells from blood. The CDR3 region is CASSRRTYEQYF. CDR3 sequence (DNA): TGTGCCAGCAGCCGTAGAACCTACGAGCAGTACTTC.